The 11 T cell receptor beta chains below all came from one sample that was sequenced in a study of blood T cell repertoires in COVID-19 (dated by TCRdb to the early 2020s). The library came from the immunoSEQ multiplex PCR assay. TCRdb mirrors the immuneACCESS table, restricted to in-frame sequences. Some clones are absent from its copies; in checked studies, under half trace to an unresolved V gene, and the reason for the others is unknown. This sample comprises roughly 68,000 clones, approximately 92% of them detected only once. The ten largest clones add up to about 4.9% of the sample. Specimen: peripheral blood. These receptors came from a woman between 45 and 60 years old with active COVID-19.

This clone was counted once. V usage is TRBV19 and J usage is TRBJ1-2; D gene uncertain. Germline V lookup: CDR1 LNHDA, CDR2 SQIVND (reference sequence). This CDR3 contains 16 residues. Trimming took off 6 bases at V and 4 bases at J, with 21 bases between the two ends. As DNA, the CDR3 is TGTGCCAGTAGGAAGTCGGGGAGTCTTGTGGTCTATGGCTACACCTTC. Protein sequence: CASRKSGSLVVYGYTF.

The CDR3: CASSLFADRGHAGGYTF. The CDR3 DNA reads as TGTGCCAGCAGCTTATTCGCGGACAGGGGGCACGCAGGTGGCTACACCTTC. The chain has TRBV7-9 and TRBJ1-2; 11 bases line up with TRBD1. The germline V gene encodes CDR1 SEHNR and CDR2 FQNEAQ (reference sequence). Trimming at V came to 2 bases and at J to 7 bases, leaving 12 bases not matched to a gene. There are 17 residues in the CDR3.

V gene TRBV5-1 combines with J gene TRBJ2-7; 7 bases line up with TRBD1. Germline-derived CDR1 and CDR2 are SGHRS and YFSETQ. V lost 5 bases, J lost 0 bases, and 11 bases stayed unmatched. This CDR3 comprises 16 residues. The CDR3 DNA follows: TGCGCCAGCAGTCTGAATTGGACAGGCAGCTCCTACGAGCAGTACTTC. It specifies CASSLNWTGSSYEQYF.

Here the CDR3 reads CASSRLLRRETQYF. The CDR3 DNA reads as TGTGCCAGCAGTCGACTGCTTCGTCGAGAGACCCAGTACTTC. This chain joins TRBV6-5 and TRBJ2-5; D ambiguous. The CDR3 has 14 amino acids. Trimming took 5 bases from V and 4 from J, leaving 14 bases between them. Germline V CDR1 and CDR2: MNHEY, SVGAGI.

The CDR3 bases are TGTGCCAGCAGATTCGGACTAGCTGAAGAGCAGTACTTC. Translated, it gives CASRFGLAEEQYF. This sequence joins TRBV7-9 and TRBJ2-7; 8 nucleotides match TRBD2. Trimming removed 6 bases from V and 7 bases from J; junction bases left unmatched: 8. CDR3 size: 13 residues. CDR1 is SEHNR and CDR2 is FQNEAQ in the germline V gene (reference sequence).

The chain links TRBV30 to TRBJ1-5; perhaps TRBD1 as D (6 bases). From germline, CDR1 is GTSNPN and CDR2 SVGIG (reference sequence). Trimming cost V 3 bases and J 3 bases, with 9 bases left between them. The CDR3 has 13 residues. In DNA, the CDR3 is TGTGCCTGGAGCAGGGACAACAATCAGCCCCAGCATTTT. It encodes CAWSRDNNQPQHF.

The chain has TRBV5-6 and TRBJ2-6, with 8 bases lining up with TRBD2. With 4 bases clipped from V and 0 bases from J, the junction kept 9 bases outside the gene matches. The CDR3 has 18 amino acids. Germline CDR1 is SGHDT and CDR2 is YYEEEE. The CDR3 reads CASSGRLAGNSGANVLTF. Written as DNA, the CDR3 is TGTGCCAGCAGCGGGCGTCTAGCGGGCAACTCTGGGGCCAACGTCCTGACTTTC.

The chain carries TRBV27 and TRBJ1-1; no definite D call. The germline CDR1 and CDR2 sequences are MNHEY and SMNVEV (reference sequence). Trimming stripped 3 bases from V and 4 bases from J, with 18 bases between. The CDR3 has 16 residues. CDR3 in amino acids: CASSLGSLYGSTEAFF. In DNA, the CDR3 is TGTGCCAGCAGTTTGGGGTCCCTGTATGGGAGCACTGAAGCTTTCTTT.

The V call is TRBV11-2, the J call TRBJ1-2; 12 bases match TRBD1. Trimming cost V 6 bases and J 5 bases; bases outside gene matches: 16. CDR3 length equals 18 residues. Germline V lookup: CDR1 SGHAT, CDR2 FQNNGV. CDR3 in amino acids: CASRGFSVRDRGRYGYTF. CDR3 nucleotides: TGTGCCAGCAGAGGCTTTTCCGTCCGGGACAGGGGGCGATATGGCTACACCTTC.

The chain has TRBV7-9 and TRBJ1-5; TRBD1 agrees at 10 bases. The CDR3 contains 16 residues. Germline values: CDR1 SEHNR, CDR2 FQNEAQ (reference sequence). The V segment lost 6 bases and the J segment 3 bases; nucleotides outside the gene matches: 8. CDR3 nucleotides: TGTGCCAGCAGACCCGGGACAGGGGCTCCCAATCAGCCCCAGCATTTT. This translates into CASRPGTGAPNQPQHF.

J is TRBJ2-1 and V is TRBV14; TRBD2 agrees at 12 bases. In germline, CDR1 is SGHDN, CDR2 FVKESK. The CDR3 runs 15 residues. Unmatched junction bases numbered 4, after V lost 4 bases and J lost 6 bases. CDR3 loop: CASSPRLAGANEQFF. CDR3 coding DNA: TGTGCCAGCAGCCCCAGACTAGCGGGAGCCAATGAGCAGTTCTTC.